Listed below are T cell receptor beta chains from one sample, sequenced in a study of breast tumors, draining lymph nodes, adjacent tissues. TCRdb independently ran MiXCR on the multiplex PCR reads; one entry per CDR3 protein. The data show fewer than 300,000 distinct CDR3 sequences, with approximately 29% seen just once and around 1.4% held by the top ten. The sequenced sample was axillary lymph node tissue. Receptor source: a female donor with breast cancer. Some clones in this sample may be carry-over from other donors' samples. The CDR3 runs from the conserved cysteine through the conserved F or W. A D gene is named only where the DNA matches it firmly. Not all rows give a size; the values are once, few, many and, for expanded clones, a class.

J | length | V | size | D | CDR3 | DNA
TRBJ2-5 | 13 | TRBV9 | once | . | CASSFNGRVTQYF | TGTGCCAGCAGCTTCAACGGGCGGGTGACCCAGTACTTC
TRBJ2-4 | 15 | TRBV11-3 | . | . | CASSLKGVTENIQYF | TGTGCCAGCAGCTTAAAGGGGGTTACGGAAAACATTCAGTACTTC
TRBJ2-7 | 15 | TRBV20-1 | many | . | CSAREGRPTTSEQYF | TGCAGTGCTAGAGAGGGACGTCCGACTACTAGTGAGCAGTACTTC
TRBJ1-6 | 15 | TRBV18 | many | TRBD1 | CASSPRDRAGSPLHF | TGTGCCAGCTCACCACGAGACAGGGCAGGTTCACCCCTCCACTTT
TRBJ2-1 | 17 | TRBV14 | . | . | CASSPPRGIASYNEQFF | TGTGCCAGCTCACCACCAAGAGGGATAGCTTCCTACAATGAGCAGTTCTTC
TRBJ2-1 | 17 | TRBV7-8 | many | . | CASSLVVLLTSNNEQFF | TGTGCCAGCAGCTTAGTCGTGTTGCTCACCTCAAACAATGAGCAGTTCTTC
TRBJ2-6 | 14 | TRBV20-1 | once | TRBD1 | CSASRGQGATVLTF | TGCAGTGCTAGTCGGGGACAGGGGGCCACCGTCCTGACTTTC
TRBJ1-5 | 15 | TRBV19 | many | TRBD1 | CASSTQGGGNQPQHF | TGTGCCAGTAGTACCCAGGGGGGCGGGAATCAGCCCCAGCATTTT
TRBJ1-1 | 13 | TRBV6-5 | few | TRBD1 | CATTGQGGTEAFF | TGTGCCACCACAGGGCAGGGGGGGACTGAAGCTTTCTTT
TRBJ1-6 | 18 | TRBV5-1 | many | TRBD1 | CASRYLQGGRSYNSPLHF | TGCGCCAGCAGATACCTCCAGGGGGGAAGATCCTATAATTCACCCCTCCACTTT
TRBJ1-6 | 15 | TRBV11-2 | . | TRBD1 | CASSPLDRGNSPLHF | TGTGCCAGCAGCCCCCTTGACAGGGGTAATTCACCCCTCCACTTT
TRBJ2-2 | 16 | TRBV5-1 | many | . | CASSRGRQGGTGELFF | TGCGCCAGCAGCCGGGGACGACAGGGAGGAACCGGGGAGCTGTTTTTT
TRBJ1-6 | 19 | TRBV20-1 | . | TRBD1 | CSARETGTSGRGGAEPLHF | TGCAGTGCTAGAGAAACCGGGACTAGCGGGAGAGGGGGCGCTGAACCCCTCCACTTT
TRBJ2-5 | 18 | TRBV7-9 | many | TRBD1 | CASSLGQGGVAASGAQYF | TGTGCCAGCAGCTTAGGACAGGGGGGAGTGGCGGCCAGCGGGGCCCAGTACTTC
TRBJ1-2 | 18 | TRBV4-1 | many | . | CASSQALISTAENYGYTF | TGCGCCAGCAGCCAAGCCCTCATCTCGACAGCTGAAAACTATGGCTACACCTTC
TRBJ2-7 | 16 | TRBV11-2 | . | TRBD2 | CASSSSGTSGRHEQYF | TGTGCCAGCAGCTCATCCGGGACTAGCGGGAGACACGAGCAGTACTTC
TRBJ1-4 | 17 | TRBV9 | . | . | CASITGGGADRNEKLFF | TGTGCCAGCATCACGGGGGGGGGAGCTGACCGTAATGAAAAACTGTTTTTT
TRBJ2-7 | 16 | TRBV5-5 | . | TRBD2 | CASISGGGGTAGEQYF | TGTGCCAGCATCTCAGGTGGGGGAGGGACCGCCGGCGAGCAGTACTTC
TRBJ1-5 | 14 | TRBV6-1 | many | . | CASSEWGGNQPQHF | TGTGCCAGCAGTGAGTGGGGCGGCAATCAGCCCCAGCATTTT
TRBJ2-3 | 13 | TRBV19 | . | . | CASSPGQGDTQYF | TGTGCCAGTAGTCCGGGGCAAGGAGATACGCAGTATTTT
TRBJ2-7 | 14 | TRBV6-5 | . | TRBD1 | CASKRTGGLYEQYF | TGTGCCAGCAAACGGACAGGGGGCCTCTACGAGCAGTACTTC
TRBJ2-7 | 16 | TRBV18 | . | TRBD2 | CASSPSTSGSSYEQYF | TGTGCCAGCTCACCGTCTACTAGCGGGTCCTCCTACGAGCAGTACTTC
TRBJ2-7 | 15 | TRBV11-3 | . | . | CASSYLSRAVYEQYF | TGTGCCAGCAGTTACCTTAGCAGGGCGGTCTACGAGCAGTACTTC
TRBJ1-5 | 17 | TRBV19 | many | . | CASSIRGGPTSNQPQHF | TGTGCCAGTAGTATACGGGGCGGACCCACTAGCAATCAGCCCCAACATTTT
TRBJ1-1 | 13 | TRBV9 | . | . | CASSFDQGTEAFF | TGTGCCAGCAGCTTTGACCAGGGCACTGAAGCTTTCTTT
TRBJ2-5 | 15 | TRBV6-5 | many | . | CASSHSAGAVKTQYF | TGTGCCAGCAGTCACTCTGCGGGGGCGGTGAAGACCCAGTACTTC
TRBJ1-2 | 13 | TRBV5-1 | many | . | CASSLQPAGGYTF | TGCGCCAGCAGCTTGCAGCCGGCTGGTGGCTACACCTTC
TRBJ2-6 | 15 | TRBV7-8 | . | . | CASSKSTSGANVLTF | TGTGCCAGCAGCAAATCCACTAGCGGGGCCAACGTCCTGACTTTC
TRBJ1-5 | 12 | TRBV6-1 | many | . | CASTLANQPQHF | TGTGCCAGCACCCTCGCCAATCAGCCCCAGCATTTT
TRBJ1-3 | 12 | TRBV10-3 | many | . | CAISPGTNTIYF | TGTGCCATCAGCCCAGGAACCAACACCATATATTTT
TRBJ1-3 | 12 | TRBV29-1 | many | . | CSVDGLSDTIYF | TGCAGCGTTGACGGACTTAGCGACACCATATATTTT
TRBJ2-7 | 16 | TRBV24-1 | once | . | CATSDLGRAYYYEQYF | TGTGCCACCAGTGATCTAGGTAGGGCCTACTACTACGAGCAGTACTTC
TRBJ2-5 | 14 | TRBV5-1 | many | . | CASSLEGLQETQYF | TGCGCCAGCAGCTTAGAAGGTCTCCAAGAGACCCAGTACTTC
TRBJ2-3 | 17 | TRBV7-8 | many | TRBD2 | CASSLLGLAGGPDTQYF | TGTGCCAGCAGCTTATTGGGACTAGCGGGGGGGCCAGATACGCAGTATTTT
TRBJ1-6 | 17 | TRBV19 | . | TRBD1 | CASSIISRDRGNSPLHF | TGTGCCAGTAGTATTATCTCGCGGGACAGGGGGAATTCACCCCTCCACTTT
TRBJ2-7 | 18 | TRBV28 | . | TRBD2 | CASSLARGSGRMEGEQYF | TGTGCCAGCAGTTTAGCCCGGGGTAGCGGGAGGATGGAAGGCGAGCAGTACTTC
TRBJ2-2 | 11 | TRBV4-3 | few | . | CASSQFGELFF | TGCGCCAGCAGCCAATTCGGGGAGCTGTTTTTT
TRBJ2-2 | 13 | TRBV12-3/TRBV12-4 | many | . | CASSRERSGELFF | TGTGCCAGCAGCCGGGAGAGGTCCGGGGAGCTGTTTTTT
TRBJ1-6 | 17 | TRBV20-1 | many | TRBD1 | CSAREPGLRQGKFTLHF | TGCAGTGCTAGAGAACCCGGGCTTAGACAGGGGAAATTTACCCTCCACTTT
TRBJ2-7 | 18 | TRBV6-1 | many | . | CASSEAEGRGIDMGEQYF | TGTGCCAGCAGTGAAGCGGAGGGACGAGGGATCGACATGGGCGAGCAGTACTTC
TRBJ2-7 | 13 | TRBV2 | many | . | CASSDADSYEQYF | TGTGCCAGCAGTGATGCCGACTCCTACGAGCAGTACTTC
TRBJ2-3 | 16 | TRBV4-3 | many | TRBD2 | CASSQGSGGSTDTQYF | TGCGCCAGCAGCCAAGGGAGCGGGGGGAGCACAGATACGCAGTATTTT
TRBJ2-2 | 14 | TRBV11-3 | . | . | CASSLRGNTGELVF | TGTGCCAGCAGCCTAAGGGGAAACACCGGGGAGCTGGTTTTT
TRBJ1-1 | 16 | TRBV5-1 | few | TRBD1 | CASSLAEGTGDTEAFF | TGCGCCAGCAGCTTGGCCGAAGGGACAGGCGACACTGAAGCTTTCTTT
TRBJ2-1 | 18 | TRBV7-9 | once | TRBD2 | CASSSPYGTSDPYNEQFF | TGTGCCAGCAGCTCACCATACGGAACTAGCGACCCCTACAATGAGCAGTTCTTC
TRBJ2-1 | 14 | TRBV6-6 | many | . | CASSYRDKYNEQFF | TGTGCCAGCAGTTACAGAGACAAGTACAATGAGCAGTTCTTC
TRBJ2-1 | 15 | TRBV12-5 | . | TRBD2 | CASGPGLLPLSEQSF | TGTGCTAGTGGACCGGGACTACTTCCTCTCAGTGAGCAGTCCTTC
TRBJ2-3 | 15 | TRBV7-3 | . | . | CASSLLGGSTDTQYF | TGTGCCAGCAGCTTACTTGGGGGTAGCACAGATACGCAGTATTTT
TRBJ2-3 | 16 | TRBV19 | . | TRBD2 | CASSEGASGRTDTQYF | TGTGCCAGTAGTGAGGGAGCTAGCGGGAGAACAGATACGCAGTATTTT
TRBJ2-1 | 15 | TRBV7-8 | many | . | CASSDRDHAYNEQFF | TGTGCCAGCAGCGACCGGGACCACGCTTACAATGAGCAGTTCTTC
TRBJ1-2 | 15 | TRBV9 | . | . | CASSVSVGDVSGYTF | TGTGCCAGCAGCGTAAGTGTGGGGGACGTCTCTGGCTACACCTTC
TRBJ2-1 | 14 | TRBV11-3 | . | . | CASSLSPGYNEQFF | TGTGCCAGCAGCTTATCCCCGGGATACAATGAGCAGTTCTTC
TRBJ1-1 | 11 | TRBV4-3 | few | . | CASSQDKEAFF | TGCGCCAGCAGCCAAGATAAGGAAGCTTTCTTT
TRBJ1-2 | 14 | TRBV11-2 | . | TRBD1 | CASRTTGSPLGYTF | TGTGCCAGCAGGACGACAGGGAGCCCCCTTGGCTACACCTTC
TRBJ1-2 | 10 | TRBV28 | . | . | CASGWGGYTF | TGTGCCAGCGGGTGGGGAGGCTACACCTTC
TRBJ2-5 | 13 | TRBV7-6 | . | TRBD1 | CASGGQGEETQYF | TGTGCCAGCGGGGGACAGGGGGAAGAGACCCAGTACTTC
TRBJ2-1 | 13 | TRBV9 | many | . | CASSVVQFDEQFF | TGTGCCAGCAGCGTAGTGCAGTTCGATGAGCAGTTCTTC
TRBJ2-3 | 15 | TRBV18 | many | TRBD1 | CASSPPGQATDTQYF | TGTGCCAGCTCACCACCGGGACAGGCCACAGATACGCAGTATTTT
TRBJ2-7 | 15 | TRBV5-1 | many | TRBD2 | CASDLWRRGDDEQYF | TGCGCCAGCGATCTTTGGAGGCGGGGGGACGATGAGCAGTACTTC